Listed below are T cell receptor beta chains from one sample, sequenced in a study of shared clonotypes between healthy human individuals. Using immunoSEQ multiplex PCR, the repertoire was profiled, and TCRdb retains in-frame clones only, with some absent. The sample carries 300,000 or so clones, approximately 79% recorded once. Sequenced: memory CD4+ T cells sorted from blood. The receptors derive from a man aged 25 to 40 in good health. Both conserved end residues are trimmed from each CDR3.

CDR3	V	J
ASSFSPMRGGKNEQY	TRBV27	TRBJ2-7
ASSFPGQGTGELF	TRBV28	TRBJ2-2
ASRRGLGTGELF	TRBV19	TRBJ2-2
ASRPPGSDYGYT	TRBV5-6	TRBJ1-2
ASSTTITLAKNIQY	TRBV27	TRBJ2-4
ASSDLPGSYNEQF	TRBV6-1	TRBJ2-1
ASSQELAGTYEQY	TRBV4-2	TRBJ2-7
ASSRITGNTEAF	TRBV7-8	TRBJ1-1
ASSVDVLAGVRNEQF	TRBV9	TRBJ2-1
ASSIRGPNFYGYT	TRBV19	TRBJ1-2
ASSFGSGVSSYEQY	TRBV6-5	TRBJ2-7
ATSAGTSEADTQY	TRBV15	TRBJ2-3
ASSASNLQETQY	TRBV18	TRBJ2-5
ASMRTGSHEQY	TRBV6-1	TRBJ2-7
ASSKELALSYEQY	TRBV5-1	TRBJ2-7
ASSGGRGPGELF	TRBV2	TRBJ2-2
ASSLHGQSNQPQH	TRBV5-1	TRBJ1-5
ASSPGLAGADTQY	TRBV5-4	TRBJ2-3
ASSPGMPEFEQF	TRBV11-3	TRBJ2-1
ASSQSWRTSGALSGEQF	TRBV4-3	TRBJ2-1
ASSVTGELF	TRBV6-6	TRBJ2-2
ASKTHLGSGANVLT	TRBV28	TRBJ2-6
ASTWDTSYEQY	TRBV6-1	TRBJ2-7
ASSVAGGAYEQY	TRBV5-6	TRBJ2-7
ASSMKIDEKLF	TRBV19	TRBJ1-4
ASSRDRDYQPQH	TRBV19	TRBJ1-5
ASGLVPTVLY	TRBV12-5	TRBJ1-2
ASSGRLAGSSSTDTQY	TRBV6-1	TRBJ2-3
ASKDGNEQF	TRBV10-1	TRBJ2-1
AWGLGSSSTDTQY	TRBV30	TRBJ2-3
SVVSGAIGYGYT	TRBV29-1	TRBJ1-2
ASSLAGPGQETQY	TRBV5-1	TRBJ2-5
ASSVRTSGYNEQF	TRBV18	TRBJ2-1
ASSSDRGRDEQF	TRBV5-4	TRBJ2-1
ASSSNSLNTEAF	TRBV6-5	TRBJ1-1
ASSLVLAATYEQY	TRBV13	TRBJ2-7
ASREETSGPYEQY	TRBV5-1	TRBJ2-7
ASSQNRGQGTGELF	TRBV18	TRBJ2-2
ASSYRGLNTEAF	TRBV19	TRBJ1-1
ATLRVGYGYT	TRBV19	TRBJ1-2
ASSSRVIPLSGANVLT	TRBV11-2	TRBJ2-6
ASSISIHPRTGLNEQY	TRBV5-5	TRBJ2-7
ASRVTRGGNQPQH	TRBV10-1	TRBJ1-5
ASSQTGTGGKAF	TRBV2	TRBJ1-1
ASSKRTGGARSEAF	TRBV19	TRBJ1-1
ASGLVVGGFTDTQY	TRBV12-5	TRBJ2-3
ASSLSGNTDTQY	TRBV9	TRBJ2-3
ASSLPVTYEQY	TRBV6-5	TRBJ2-7
ASSFQGEETQY	TRBV5-5	TRBJ2-5
ASSLLSGASSYEQY	TRBV27	TRBJ2-7
ASSPRQGNYGYT	TRBV18	TRBJ1-2
ATRKTGAIAYEQY	TRBV2	TRBJ2-7